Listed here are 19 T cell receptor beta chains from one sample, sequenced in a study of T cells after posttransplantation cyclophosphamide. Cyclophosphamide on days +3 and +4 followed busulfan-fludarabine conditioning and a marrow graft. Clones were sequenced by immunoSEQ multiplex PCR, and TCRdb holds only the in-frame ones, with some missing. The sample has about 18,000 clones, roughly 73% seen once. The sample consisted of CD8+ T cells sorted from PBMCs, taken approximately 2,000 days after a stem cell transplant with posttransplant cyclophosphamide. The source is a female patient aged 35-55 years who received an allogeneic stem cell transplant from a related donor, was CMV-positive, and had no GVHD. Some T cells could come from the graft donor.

In DNA, the CDR3 is TGTGCCAGCAGCCCGAGACTAGCGGGGGAGCCTAGCACAGATACGCAGTATTTT. Protein sequence: CASSPRLAGEPSTDTQYF. The V call is TRBV7-9, the J call TRBJ2-3; 12 positions agree with TRBD2. The germline gives CDR1 SEHNR, CDR2 FQNEAQ (reference sequence). The V segment lost 5 bases and the J segment 0 bases; nucleotides outside the gene matches: 9. This CDR3 is 18 amino acids long.

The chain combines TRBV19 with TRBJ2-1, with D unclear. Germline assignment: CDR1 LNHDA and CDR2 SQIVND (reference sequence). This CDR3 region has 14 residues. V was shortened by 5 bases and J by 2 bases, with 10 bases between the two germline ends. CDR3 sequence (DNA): TGTGCCAGTAGTGCGGCGCTCACCTACAATGAGCAGTTCTTC. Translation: CASSAALTYNEQFF.

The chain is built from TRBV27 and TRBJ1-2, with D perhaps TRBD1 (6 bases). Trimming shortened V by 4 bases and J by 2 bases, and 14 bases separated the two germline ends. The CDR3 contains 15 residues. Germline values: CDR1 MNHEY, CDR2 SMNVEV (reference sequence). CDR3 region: CASSSTGQGNYGYTF. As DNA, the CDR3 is TGTGCCAGCAGTTCGACCGGCCAGGGGAACTATGGCTACACCTTC.

The CDR3 nucleotides are TGCGCCAGCAGCCTAGACAGGGGTGATGGCTACACCTTC. This sequence encodes CASSLDRGDGYTF. The genes are TRBV5-1 and TRBJ1-2, with TRBD1 identical over 8 bases. Germline V lookup: CDR1 SGHRS, CDR2 YFSETQ. This CDR3 contains 13 residues. V was pared by 4 bases and J by 6 bases, with 5 bases of the junction left unmatched.

The CDR3 protein is CSVVGQGALGYTF. CDR3 DNA sequence: TGCAGCGTTGTGGGACAGGGGGCGCTGGGCTACACCTTC. The V gene is TRBV29-1, the J gene TRBJ1-2; 12 nucleotides match TRBD1. The CDR3 sequence is 13 residues long. The germline CDR1 and CDR2 sequences are SQVTM and ANQGSEA. V lost 4 bases to trimming and J lost 8 bases; unmatched junction nucleotides: 5. Based on the CDR3 plus reference TRBV29-1 and TRBJ1-2, the full variable domain is SAVISQKPSRDICQRGTSLTIQCQVDSQVTMMFWYRQQPGQSLTLIATANQGSEATYESGFVIDKFPISRPNLTFSTLTVSNMSPEDSSIYLCSVVGQGALGYTFGSGTRLTVV.

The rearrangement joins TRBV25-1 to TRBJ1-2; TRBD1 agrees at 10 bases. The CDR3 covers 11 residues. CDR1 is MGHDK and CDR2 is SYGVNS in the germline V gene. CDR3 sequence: CAIGQGDGYTF. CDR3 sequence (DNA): TGTGCTATAGGACAGGGGGATGGCTACACCTTC.

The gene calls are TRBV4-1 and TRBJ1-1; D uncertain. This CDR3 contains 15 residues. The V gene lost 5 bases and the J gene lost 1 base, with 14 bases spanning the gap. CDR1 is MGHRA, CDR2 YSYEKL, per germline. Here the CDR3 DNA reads TGCGCCAGCAGCTCGGACTCCTTCGGGAACACTGAAGCTTTCTTT. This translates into CASSSDSFGNTEAFF.

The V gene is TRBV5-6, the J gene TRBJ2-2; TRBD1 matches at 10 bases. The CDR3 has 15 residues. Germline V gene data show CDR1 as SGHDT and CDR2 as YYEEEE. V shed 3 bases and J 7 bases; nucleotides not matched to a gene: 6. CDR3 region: CASSWGTGEIGELFF. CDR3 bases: TGTGCCAGCAGCTGGGGGACAGGGGAGATCGGGGAGCTGTTTTTT.

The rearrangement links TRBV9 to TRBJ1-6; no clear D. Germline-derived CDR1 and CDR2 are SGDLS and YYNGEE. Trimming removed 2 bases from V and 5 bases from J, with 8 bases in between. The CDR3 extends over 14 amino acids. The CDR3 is CASSVSANNSPLHF. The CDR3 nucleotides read TGTGCCAGCAGCGTGTCAGCGAATAATTCACCCCTCCACTTT.

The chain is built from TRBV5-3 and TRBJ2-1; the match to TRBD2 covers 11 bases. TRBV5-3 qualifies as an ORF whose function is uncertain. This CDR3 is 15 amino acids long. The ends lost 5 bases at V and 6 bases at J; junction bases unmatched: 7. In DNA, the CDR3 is TGTGCCAGAAGGCCTAGTAGCGGGGGGGCCAATGAGCAGTTCTTC. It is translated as CARRPSSGGANEQFF.

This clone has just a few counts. CDR3 sequence reads: CASSIVSNDRGRKAFF. The DNA for the CDR3 is TGTGCCAGTAGTATAGTATCCAACGACAGGGGGCGTAAAGCTTTCTTT. This chain links TRBV19 with TRBJ1-1; 10 bases match TRBD1. Germline V gene data show CDR1 as LNHDA and CDR2 as SQIVND (reference sequence). CDR3 size: 16 residues. V lost 1 base, J lost 9 bases, and 11 bases stayed unmatched.

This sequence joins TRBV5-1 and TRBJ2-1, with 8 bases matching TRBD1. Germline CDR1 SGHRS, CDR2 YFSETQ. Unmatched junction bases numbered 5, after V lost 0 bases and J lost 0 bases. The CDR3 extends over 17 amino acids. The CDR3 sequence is CASSLVQGANSYNEQFF. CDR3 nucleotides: TGCGCCAGCAGCTTGGTTCAGGGGGCCAACTCCTACAATGAGCAGTTCTTC.

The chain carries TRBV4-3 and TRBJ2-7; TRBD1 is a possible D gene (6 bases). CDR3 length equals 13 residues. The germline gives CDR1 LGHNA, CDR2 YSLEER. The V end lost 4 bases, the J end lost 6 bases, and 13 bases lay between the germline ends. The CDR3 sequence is CASSPTGHSEQYF. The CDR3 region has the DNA TGCGCCAGCAGCCCGACAGGACATTCCGAGCAGTACTTC.

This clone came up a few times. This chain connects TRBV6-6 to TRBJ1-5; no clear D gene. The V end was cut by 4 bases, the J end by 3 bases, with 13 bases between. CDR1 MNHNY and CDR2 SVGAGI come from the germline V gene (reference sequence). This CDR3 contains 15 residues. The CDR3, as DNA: TGTGCCAGCAGTTTCATCGACACGACCAATCAGCCCCAGCATTTT. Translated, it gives CASSFIDTTNQPQHF.

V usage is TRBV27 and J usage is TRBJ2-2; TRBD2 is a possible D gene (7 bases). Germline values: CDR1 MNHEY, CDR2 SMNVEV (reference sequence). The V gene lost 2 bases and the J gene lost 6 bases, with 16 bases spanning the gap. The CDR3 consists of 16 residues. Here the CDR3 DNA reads TGTGCCAGCAGTTTACCTGCGGGGGCCTGGTCCGGGGAGCTGTTTTTT. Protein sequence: CASSLPAGAWSGELFF.

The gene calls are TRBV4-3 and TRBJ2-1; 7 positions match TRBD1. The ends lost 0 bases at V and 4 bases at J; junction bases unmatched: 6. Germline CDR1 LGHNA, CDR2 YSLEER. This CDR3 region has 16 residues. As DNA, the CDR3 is TGCGCCAGCAGCCAAGATAAGGGACAGTTTTACAATGAGCAGTTCTTC. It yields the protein CASSQDKGQFYNEQFF.

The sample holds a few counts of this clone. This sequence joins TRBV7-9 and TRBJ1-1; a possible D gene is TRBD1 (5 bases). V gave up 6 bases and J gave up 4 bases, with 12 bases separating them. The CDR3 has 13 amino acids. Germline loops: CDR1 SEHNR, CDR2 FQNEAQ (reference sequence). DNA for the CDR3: TGTGCCAGCAGTCAAACGGGGGGCACTGAAGCTTTCTTT. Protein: CASSQTGGTEAFF.

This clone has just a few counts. This CDR3 reads CASSPPDRDPGELFF. The CDR3, as DNA: TGTGCCAGTAGCCCGCCGGACAGGGACCCCGGGGAGCTGTTTTTT. The chain joins TRBV19 to TRBJ2-2, with 8 bases lining up with TRBD1. The germline V gene encodes CDR1 LNHDA and CDR2 SQIVND (reference sequence). The CDR3 covers 15 residues. V was clipped by 6 bases and J by 6 bases; unmatched bases: 9. The complete variable domain, with remaining parts taken from reference TRBV19 and TRBJ2-2, reads DGGITQSPKYLFRKEGQNVTLSCEQNLNHDAMYWYRQDPGQGLRLIYYSQIVNDFQKGDIAEGYSVSREKKESFPLTVTSAQKNPTAFYLCASSPPDRDPGELFFGEGSRLTVL.

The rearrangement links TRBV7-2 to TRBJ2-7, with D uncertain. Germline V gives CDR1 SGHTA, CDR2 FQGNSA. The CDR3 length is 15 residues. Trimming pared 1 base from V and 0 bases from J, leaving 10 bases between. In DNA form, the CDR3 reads TGTGCCAGCAGCTTAGATACAGATTACTCCTACGAGCAGTACTTC. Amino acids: CASSLDTDYSYEQYF.